Detailed here is one T cell receptor beta chain. The data were produced by immunoSEQ multiplex PCR, yet TCRdb's version contains in-frame clones alone and is incomplete. The sample includes around 50,000 clones, 86% seen only once; the top ten take about 3%. This sample is drawn from a study of control samples from healthy donors and cancer patients. Trimming took off 1 base at V and 6 bases at J, with 19 bases between the two ends. Germline V gene sequence: CDR1 SGHVS, CDR2 FNYEAQ. This CDR3 region has 16 residues. The chain recombines TRBV7-6 with TRBJ2-7; D might be TRBD2 (6 bases). The sample comprised PBMCs. The TCR was taken from a woman in her fifties or sixties with lung cancer. CDR3 DNA sequence: TGTGCCAGCAGCTTAGTCTTGCGGGGTGAGGATGCCGAGCAGTACTTC. It is translated as CASSLVLRGEDAEQYF.